Shown below are 27 T cell receptor beta chains from a single sample sequenced in a study of blood T cell repertoires in COVID-19. Profiling relied on immunoSEQ multiplex PCR, and the TCRdb table lists in-frame clones only, not all of them. The top ten clones hold 7% to 10% of a sample with about 150,000 clones, approximately 85% of them seen once. Material for sequencing was peripheral blood. These receptors came from a woman aged 60-75 years with COVID-19, enrolled during active disease.

This sequence joins TRBV6-5 and TRBJ2-3; 11 nucleotides line up with TRBD2. This CDR3 is built from 15 residues. The germline gives CDR1 MNHEY, CDR2 SVGAGI. Trimming cost V 6 bases and J 6 bases; bases outside gene matches: 8. CDR3 nucleotides: TGTGCCAGCAGACCCGGGACTAGCGGCCCCGATACGCAGTATTTT. This codes for CASRPGTSGPDTQYF.

CDR3: CASSVRQGNEKLFF. The CDR3 DNA reads TGTGCCAGCAGCGTAAGGCAGGGAAATGAAAAACTGTTTTTT. V and J are TRBV9 and TRBJ1-4, with D possibly matching TRBD1 (5 bases). Trimming pared 1 base from V and 5 bases from J, leaving 9 bases between. Germline V gene data show CDR1 as SGDLS and CDR2 as YYNGEE. The CDR3 consists of 14 residues.

This rearrangement joins TRBV27 to TRBJ1-1; D not resolved. Germline V gene data show CDR1 as MNHEY and CDR2 as SMNVEV (reference sequence). V lost 3 bases to trimming and J lost 1 base, with 9 bases between them. The CDR3 length is 14 residues. The CDR3 is CASSFERRNTEAFF. CDR3 bases: TGTGCCAGCAGTTTCGAGAGGAGGAACACTGAAGCTTTCTTT.

The chain links TRBV3-1 (or the pseudogene TRBV3-2) to TRBJ1-6; 7 nucleotides line up with TRBD1. Per the germline V gene, CDR1 is LGHDT and CDR2 is YNNKEL (reference sequence). The CDR3 runs to 14 residues. The junction had 3 bases not matched to a gene; V was cut back by 1 base and J by 9 bases. The CDR3 nucleotides read TGTGCCAGCAGCCAAGGCAGGGGGGTTTCACCCCTCCACTTT. Its protein is CASSQGRGVSPLHF.

This clone occurred once. The chain couples TRBV5-6 to TRBJ2-7; 8 bases line up with TRBD1. V shed 4 bases and J 0 bases; nucleotides not matched to a gene: 9. Per the germline V gene, CDR1 is SGHDT and CDR2 is YYEEEE. The CDR3 has 16 amino acids. The CDR3 spells CASSTDGQGISYEQYF. DNA for the CDR3: TGTGCCAGCAGCACGGATGGACAGGGTATCTCCTACGAGCAGTACTTC.

The chain joins TRBV4-1 to TRBJ1-1; the match to TRBD1 covers 7 bases. CDR1 and CDR2 from the germline V gene are MGHRA and YSYEKL. Unmatched junction bases numbered 8, after V lost 4 bases and J lost 0 bases. This CDR3 region has 16 residues. CDR3 bases: TGCGCCAGCAGCCCGTGGACAGGAGCCATGAACACTGAAGCTTTCTTT. It is translated as CASSPWTGAMNTEAFF.

The chain combines TRBV4-1 with TRBJ2-7; no firm D call. Between the trimmed V and J ends, which lost 1 base and 3 bases, there was a span of 10 bases. This CDR3 has 14 amino acids. Germline CDR1 MGHRA, CDR2 YSYEKL. CDR3 region: CASSQGWQYYEQYF. CDR3 in DNA: TGCGCCAGCAGCCAAGGTTGGCAGTACTACGAGCAGTACTTC.

As DNA, the CDR3 is TGTGCCAGCAGTGAATACGGGATGTGGGGCTACACCTTC. Amino acids: CASSEYGMWGYTF. This chain links TRBV25-1 with TRBJ1-2, with D hard to call. Trimming took off 0 bases at V and 8 bases at J, with 10 bases between the two ends. Germline V CDR1 and CDR2: MGHDK, SYGVNS. The CDR3 consists of 13 residues.

The rearrangement links TRBV6-4 to TRBJ1-1; 7 nucleotides align to TRBD1. CDR3 length: 15 amino acids. Trimming removed 6 bases from V and 3 bases from J; junction bases left unmatched: 10. Per germline, CDR1 MRHNA and CDR2 SNTAGT. The CDR3 reads CASRAQGMRDTEAFF. CDR3 coding DNA: TGTGCCAGCAGGGCACAGGGGATGAGAGACACTGAAGCTTTCTTT.

The gene calls are TRBV12-3 or TRBV12-4 and TRBJ1-1; D is uncertain. V was shortened by 8 bases and J by 5 bases, with 15 bases between the two germline ends. The CDR3 is 13 amino acids. CDR3 DNA sequence: TGTGCCAGCGATCCGATCGGAGGGACTGAAGCTTTCTTT. Translation: CASDPIGGTEAFF.

This clone was recorded only once. J is TRBJ2-1 and V is TRBV24-1; the match to TRBD2 covers 8 bases. The CDR3 length is 15 residues. Per germline, CDR1 KGHDR and CDR2 SFDVKD. V lost 7 bases, J lost 5 bases, and 9 bases stayed unmatched. In DNA form, the CDR3 reads TGTGCCACCAGCCCTGGGCGGGGGGCTGACAATGAGCAGTTCTTC. Translating gives CATSPGRGADNEQFF.

This clone was recorded only once. The V call is TRBV13, the J call TRBJ2-5; D is unresolved. Trimming pared 2 bases from V and 4 bases from J, leaving 14 bases between. CDR1 and CDR2 (germline): PRHDT, FYEKMQ (reference sequence). The CDR3 has 15 amino acids. CDR3 DNA: TGTGCCAGCAGCTTACGCGGCACCAAAGGAGAGACCCAGTACTTC. This codes for CASSLRGTKGETQYF.

The rearrangement uses TRBV5-1 and TRBJ2-2; 8 bases fit TRBD1. Unmatched junction bases numbered 5, after V lost 7 bases and J lost 0 bases. This CDR3 region has 15 residues. Germline lookup yields CDR1 SGHRS and CDR2 YFSETQ. CDR3 nucleotide sequence: TGCGCCAGCGAAAGGGGACAGGCGAACACCGGGGAGCTGTTTTTT. Translated: CASERGQANTGELFF.

This clone turned up a few times. The chain has TRBV5-1 and TRBJ1-1; weak D call: TRBD1 (6 bases). V was shortened by 0 bases and J by 4 bases, with 10 bases between the two germline ends. The CDR3 consists of 14 residues. Germline values: CDR1 SGHRS, CDR2 YFSETQ. This CDR3 is CASSLEVRGTEAFF. In DNA, the CDR3 is TGCGCCAGCAGCTTGGAGGTCAGGGGCACTGAAGCTTTCTTT.

DNA of the CDR3: TGTGCCAGCAGTTTGGGACAGGGGACGGGAGGCTACACCTTC. It encodes CASSLGQGTGGYTF. The genes are TRBV11-2 and TRBJ1-2; 10 bases agree with TRBD1. After removal of 6 bases from V and 8 bases from J, the junction contained 9 bases not matched to a gene. Germline lookup yields CDR1 SGHAT and CDR2 FQNNGV. This CDR3 region has 14 residues.

CDR3 sequence: CASSPTGSNQPQHF. CDR3 nucleotides: TGTGCCAGCAGCCCCACTGGTAGCAATCAGCCCCAGCATTTT. V usage is TRBV3-1 (or the pseudogene TRBV3-2) and J usage is TRBJ1-5; D unresolved. The V end lost 4 bases, the J end lost 0 bases, and 7 bases lay between the germline ends. The CDR3 contains 14 residues. The germline V gene has CDR1 LGHDT and CDR2 YNNKEL (reference sequence).

The chain combines TRBV9 with TRBJ2-2, with D unresolved. Germline V gene sequence: CDR1 SGDLS, CDR2 YYNGEE. Trimming pared 1 base from V and 1 base from J, leaving 14 bases between. The CDR3 spans 17 residues. CDR3 residues: CASSVPSTELNTGELFF. The CDR3 DNA reads as TGTGCCAGCAGCGTACCCTCTACAGAGTTGAACACCGGGGAGCTGTTTTTT.

This sequence joins TRBV6-5 and TRBJ1-2, with a tentative D call TRBD1 (5 bases). In germline, CDR1 is MNHEY, CDR2 SVGAGI. The CDR3 is 15 amino acids. Trimming removed 0 bases at V and 4 bases at J, with 12 bases between. DNA for the CDR3: TGTGCCAGCAGTTACTCGAACTCAGGGTTCTATGGCTACACCTTC. It yields the protein CASSYSNSGFYGYTF.

About this clone: A much larger clone is a single base away; this may be a read error. V is TRBV2 and J is TRBJ1-3, with a possible D match to TRBD1 (6 bases). Trimming removed 5 bases from V and 2 bases from J, with 10 bases in between. CDR1 and CDR2 (germline): SNHLY, FYNNEI. The CDR3 has 14 residues. CDR3 bases: TGTGCCAGCAGTCAACAGGGAACTGGAAACACCATATATTTT. Protein product: CASSQQGTGNTIYF.

V usage is TRBV5-1 and J usage is TRBJ2-1; TRBD2 might be the D (6 bases). Germline CDR1 reads SGHRS; CDR2 reads YFSETQ. The CDR3 length is 15 residues. Deletions cut 0 bases from V and 4 bases from J, with 11 bases between. CDR3 sequence (DNA): TGCGCCAGCAGCTTGGTGGGCGGACTATACAATGAGCAGTTCTTC. Amino acid sequence: CASSLVGGLYNEQFF.

V gene TRBV6-5 combines with J gene TRBJ1-6; perhaps TRBD1 as D (6 bases). Trimming removed 7 bases at V and 6 bases at J, with 7 bases between. Per the germline V gene, CDR1 is MNHEY and CDR2 is SVGAGI. The CDR3 contains 12 residues. In DNA form, the CDR3 reads TGTGCCAGCAAACAGGGTAATTCACCCCTCCACTTT. This sequence encodes CASKQGNSPLHF.

The rearrangement links TRBV25-1 to TRBJ2-1; tentatively, D is TRBD2 (5 bases). CDR1 is MGHDK and CDR2 is SYGVNS in the germline V gene. V lost 4 bases and J lost 0, with 10 bases in between. The CDR3 covers 15 residues. This CDR3 is CASSGRASSYNEQFF. In DNA, the CDR3 is TGTGCCAGCAGTGGGCGGGCAAGCTCCTACAATGAGCAGTTCTTC.

The count of this clone is one. The genes are TRBV2 and TRBJ1-5, with TRBD1 matching over 11 bases. CDR1 and CDR2 (germline): SNHLY, FYNNEI. V gave up 5 bases and J gave up 9 bases; unmatched junction bases: 6. The CDR3 consists of 14 residues. CDR3 loop: CASSLGQGAGPQHF. For the CDR3, the DNA is TGTGCCAGCAGTCTTGGACAGGGGGCTGGGCCCCAGCATTTT.

The chain has TRBV19 and TRBJ2-1, with D possibly being TRBD2 (5 bases). V lost 6 bases to trimming and J lost 3 bases, with 9 bases between them. Germline CDR1 and CDR2: LNHDA and SQIVND (reference sequence). The CDR3 is 13 residues long. The CDR3 coding sequence is TGTGCCAGTAGGCTAGCCGGCTACAATGAGCAGTTCTTC. It codes for CASRLAGYNEQFF.

This chain uses TRBV6-1 with TRBJ2-5; 9 bases are a match to TRBD1. Germline V gives CDR1 MNHNS, CDR2 SASEGT. V dropped 3 bases and J dropped 1; count of bases not matched to a gene: 9. This CDR3 has 17 residues. The CDR3 DNA follows: TGTGCCAGCAGTGAGGATCTAAACAGGGGGCTCCAAGAGACCCAGTACTTC. Translating it yields CASSEDLNRGLQETQYF.

The V gene is TRBV27, the J gene TRBJ1-5; 7 bases agree with TRBD1. Germline V gene lookup returns CDR1 MNHEY and CDR2 SMNVEV (reference sequence). The CDR3 contains 13 residues. The V gene end was trimmed by 6 bases and the J gene end by 9 bases; junction bases not matched to a gene: 8. Here the CDR3 DNA reads TGTGCCAGCAGACGGACAGGCGATGGGCCCCAGCATTTT. This codes for CASRRTGDGPQHF.

This rearrangement joins TRBV30 to TRBJ1-6; 8 bases align to TRBD1. This CDR3 is built from 14 residues. From germline, CDR1 is GTSNPN and CDR2 SVGIG (reference sequence). J was trimmed by 9 bases and V by 4 bases; bases with no gene match: 8. The DNA for the CDR3 is TGTGCCTGGAATTTCGACAGGGGAGGTTCACCCCTCCACTTT. As protein: CAWNFDRGGSPLHF.